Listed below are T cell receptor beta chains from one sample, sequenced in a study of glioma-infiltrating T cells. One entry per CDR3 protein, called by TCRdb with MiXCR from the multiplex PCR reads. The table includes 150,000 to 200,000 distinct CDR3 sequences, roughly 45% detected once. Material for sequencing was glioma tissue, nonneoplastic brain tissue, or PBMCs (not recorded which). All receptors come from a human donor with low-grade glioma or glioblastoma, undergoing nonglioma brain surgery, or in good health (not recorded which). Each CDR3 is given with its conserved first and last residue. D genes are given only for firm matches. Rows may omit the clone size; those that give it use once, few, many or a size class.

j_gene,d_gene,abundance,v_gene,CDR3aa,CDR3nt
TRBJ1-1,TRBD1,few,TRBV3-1,CASSQTTGNTEASF,TGTGCCAGCAGCCAAACGACAGGGAACACTGAAGCTTCCTTT
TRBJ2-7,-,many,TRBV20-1,CSARTSSGSYEQYF,TGCAGTGCTAGAACCTCTTCGGGCTCCTACGAGCAGTACTTC
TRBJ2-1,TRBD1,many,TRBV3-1,CASSSTGRGYNEQFF,TGTGCCAGCAGCTCGACAGGGAGAGGCTACAATGAGCAGTTCTTC
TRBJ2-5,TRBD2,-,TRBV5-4,CASSTGLAGVAGQETQYF,TGTGCCAGCAGCACAGGTCTAGCGGGAGTTGCGGGGCAAGAGACCCAGTACTTC
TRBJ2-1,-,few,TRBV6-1,CASSERPTRFF,TGTGCCAGCAGTGAGAGGCCAACCCGGTTCTTC
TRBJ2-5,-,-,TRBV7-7,CASSHTSSSGETQYF,TGTGCCAGCAGCCACACCAGCAGCTCGGGGGAGACCCAGTACTTC
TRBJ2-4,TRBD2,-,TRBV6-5,CASSYRGGALPPITKNIQYF,TGTGCCAGCAGTTACCGCGGGGGTGCCCTCCCACCTATAACCAAAAACATTCAGTACTTC
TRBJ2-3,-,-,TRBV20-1,CSATRGTKYF,TGCAGTGCTACCAGGGGTACGAAGTATTTT
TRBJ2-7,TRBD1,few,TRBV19,CASSDRDRTSYEQYF,TGTGCCAGTAGTGACCGGGACAGGACTTCCTACGAGCAGTACTTC
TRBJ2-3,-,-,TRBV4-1,CASSQDARRQPSDTQYF,TGCGCCAGCAGCCAAGATGCGAGAAGGCAGCCCTCAGATACGCAGTATTTT
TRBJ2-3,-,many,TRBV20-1,CSAINSQASTDTQYF,TGCAGTGCTATTAATAGCCAGGCGAGCACAGATACGCAGTATTTT
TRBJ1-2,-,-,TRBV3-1,CASSPLGSGYGYTF,TGTGCCAGCAGCCCCCTTGGGAGCGGCTATGGCTACACCTTC
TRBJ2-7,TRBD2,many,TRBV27,CATSTSGSWNPRYEQYF,TGTGCCACTTCGACTAGCGGGAGTTGGAATCCTCGTTACGAGCAGTACTTC
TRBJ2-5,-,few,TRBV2,CASSEFAGSETQYF,TGTGCCAGCAGTGAATTTGCGGGATCCGAGACCCAGTACTTC
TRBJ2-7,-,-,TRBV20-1,CSAMGSFDQYF,TGCAGTGCTATGGGTTCCTTCGATCAGTACTTC
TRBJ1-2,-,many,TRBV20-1,CSATGTAASYTF,TGCAGTGCTACCGGGACCGCCGCAAGCTACACCTTC
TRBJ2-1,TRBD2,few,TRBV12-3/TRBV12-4,CASSRTSGSANEQFF,TGTGCCAGCAGTCGTACTAGCGGGAGTGCCAATGAGCAGTTCTTC
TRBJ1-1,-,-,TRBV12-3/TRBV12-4,CASSFIGEAFF,TGTGCCAGCAGTTTCATCGGAGAAGCTTTCTTT
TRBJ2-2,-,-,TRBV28,CASSFLVRTGELFF,TGTGCCAGCAGTTTTCTTGTCCGAACCGGGGAGCTGTTTTTT
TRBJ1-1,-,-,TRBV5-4,CASGVSMNTEAFF,TGTGCCAGCGGGGTCTCCATGAACACTGAAGCTTTCTTT
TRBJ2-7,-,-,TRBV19,CASSIAGQGKGEQCF,TGTGCCAGTAGTATAGCCGGCCAGGGAAAGGGCGAGCAGTGCTTC
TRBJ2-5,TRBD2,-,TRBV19,CASSGTSGRLSQETQYF,TGTGCCAGTAGTGGGACTAGCGGGAGACTATCCCAAGAGACCCAGTACTTC
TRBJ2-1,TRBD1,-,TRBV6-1,CASRPPTGSNGQFF,TGTGCCAGCAGACCACCGACAGGGTCCAATGGGCAGTTCTTC
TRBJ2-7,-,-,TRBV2,CASSEGGYLVSGQYF,TGTGCCAGCAGTGAAGGGGGGTACCTTGTTTCCGGGCAGTACTTC
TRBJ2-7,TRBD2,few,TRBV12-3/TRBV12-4,CASSLGGVSYEQYF,TGTGCCAGCAGTTTGGGAGGGGTTTCCTACGAGCAGTACTTC
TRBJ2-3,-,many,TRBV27,CASSLDPTDTQYF,TGTGCCAGCAGCCTGGACCCCACAGATACGCAGTATTTT
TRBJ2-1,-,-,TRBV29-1,CSARQNEQFF,TGCAGCGCGAGGCAGAATGAGCAGTTCTTC
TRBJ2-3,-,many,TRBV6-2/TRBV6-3,CASSYSGQAPDTQYF,TGTGCCAGCAGTTACTCGGGGCAGGCACCAGATACGCAGTATTTT
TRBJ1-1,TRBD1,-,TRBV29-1,CSAFPQGSTTEAFF,TGCAGCGCCTTTCCACAGGGGTCGACCACTGAAGCTTTCTTT